What follows are 10 T cell receptor beta chains derived from one specimen sequenced in a study of early T cells in non-severe SARS-CoV-2 infection. TCRdb used MiXCR to reprocess the 5' RACE reads, holding one entry per CDR3 protein. Here the sample spans about 64,000 distinct CDR3 sequences, more than 15% being singletons. This specimen was whole blood, taken at baseline. The receptor set was obtained from an adult who was a healthcare worker with PCR-confirmed SARS-CoV-2 infection or an uninfected control (not recorded which).

The rearrangement uses TRBV7-2 and TRBJ2-1, with 9 bases identical to TRBD2. Germline assignment: CDR1 SGHTA and CDR2 FQGNSA. The CDR3 is 15 residues long. V shed 5 bases and J 7 bases; nucleotides not matched to a gene: 9. CDR3 loop: CASSLTSGQANEQFF. CDR3 nucleotides: TGTGCCAGCAGCCTTACTAGCGGGCAGGCAAATGAGCAGTTCTTC.

For the CDR3, the DNA is TGTGCCAGCAGTGGGGGACTTGAAACCTACAATGAGCAGTTCTTC. As protein: CASSGGLETYNEQFF. The V gene is TRBV2, the J gene TRBJ2-1; possibly TRBD2 for D (6 bases). V lost 4 bases and J 2 bases, leaving 12 bases between the germline ends. The CDR3 length is 15 residues. The germline CDR1 and CDR2 sequences are SNHLY and FYNNEI.

In this sample, this clonotype turned up many times. The chain links TRBV6-1 to TRBJ2-5; D is undetermined. This CDR3 comprises 13 residues. From germline, CDR1 is MNHNS and CDR2 SASEGT. The V end was cut by 7 bases, the J end by 2 bases, with 11 bases between. The CDR3 spells CASTENPQETQYF. The CDR3, as DNA: TGTGCCAGCACTGAGAACCCTCAAGAGACCCAGTACTTC.

This clonotype has at least ten counts. The V and J genes are TRBV7-2 and TRBJ2-5; 8 positions agree with TRBD1. The germline V gene encodes CDR1 SGHTA and CDR2 FQGNSA. CDR3 length: 15 amino acids. Germline trimming cut 5 bases from V and 4 bases from J; bases unmatched to any gene: 9. This CDR3 is CASSPTRTGRETQYF. The CDR3, as DNA: TGTGCCAGCAGCCCTACGAGGACAGGGCGAGAGACCCAGTACTTC.

This clonotype was counted many times. V is TRBV7-2 and J is TRBJ2-5, with 7 bases identical to TRBD2. Germline CDR1 SGHTA, CDR2 FQGNSA. The trim removed 1 base at V and 2 bases at J, leaving 10 bases unmatched. The CDR3 contains 17 residues. As DNA, the CDR3 is TGTGCCAGCAGCTTAGATTTCACGGCTAGCGGACAAGAGACCCAGTACTTC. Encoded protein: CASSLDFTASGQETQYF. Full variable domain (remainder filled in from reference TRBV7-2 and TRBJ2-5): GAGVSQSPSNKVTEKGKDVELRCDPISGHTALYWYRQSLGQGLEFLIYFQGNSAPDKSGLPSDRFSAERTGGSVSTLTIQRTQQEDSAVYLCASSLDFTASGQETQYFGPGTRLLVL.

This clonotype was detected a few times. This chain joins TRBV20-1 and TRBJ2-7; D unresolved. V lost 0 bases and J 0 bases, leaving 15 bases between the germline ends. The CDR3 sequence is 16 residues long. Germline assignment: CDR1 DFQATT and CDR2 SNEGSKA (reference sequence). Here the CDR3 reads CSARDRGRHVSYEQYF. The CDR3 DNA reads TGCAGTGCTAGAGATCGCGGCAGACACGTCTCCTACGAGCAGTACTTC.

By share of the sample, this clonotype is medium-sized (0.01 to 0.1%). The rearrangement links TRBV7-2 to TRBJ2-3; 10 bases are shared with TRBD2. The CDR3 runs to 16 residues. The germline V gene has CDR1 SGHTA and CDR2 FQGNSA. The J segment lost 1 base and the V segment lost 5 bases, leaving 6 bases of the junction unmatched. The CDR3 loop reads CASSQTSGYRTDTQYF. CDR3 coding DNA: TGTGCCAGCAGCCAGACTAGCGGGTACCGCACAGATACGCAGTATTTT. The whole variable domain, filled in from reference TRBV7-2 and TRBJ2-3, reads GAGVSQSPSNKVTEKGKDVELRCDPISGHTALYWYRQSLGQGLEFLIYFQGNSAPDKSGLPSDRFSAERTGGSVSTLTIQRTQQEDSAVYLCASSQTSGYRTDTQYFGPGTRLTVL.

This rearrangement joins TRBV28 to TRBJ1-4; 8 positions agree with TRBD1. The CDR3 runs 14 residues. J was trimmed by 13 bases and V by 7 bases; bases with no gene match: 14. Germline V CDR1 and CDR2: MDHEN, SYDVKM. CDR3 residues: CASNTGTGLLGLFF. CDR3 nucleotides: TGTGCCAGCAATACAGGGACAGGACTTCTTGGACTGTTTTTT.

There are many counts of this clonotype. The J gene is TRBJ2-7, the V gene TRBV28; 8 nucleotides match TRBD1. Germline CDR1 and CDR2: MDHEN and SYDVKM. The CDR3 is 14 amino acids. J lost 4 bases, V lost 7 bases, and 9 bases had no gene match. The CDR3 region is CASTPGGRAYEQYF. The CDR3 DNA reads as TGTGCCAGCACTCCAGGGGGCAGGGCGTACGAGCAGTACTTC.

This chain connects TRBV15 to TRBJ2-1; 9 bases are shared with TRBD1. CDR1 LNHNV and CDR2 YYDKDF come from the germline V gene (reference sequence). The trim removed 5 bases at V and 9 bases at J, leaving 5 bases unmatched. There are 13 residues in the CDR3. The CDR3 bases are TGTGCCACCAGCGGGACAGGGACTGGTGAGCAGTTCTTC. It yields the protein CATSGTGTGEQFF.